This T cell receptor (beta chain) came from a study of blood T cell repertoires in COVID-19. Study summary: PBMCs, B-cell-depleted T cells, or T cells provided the cDNA or gDNA that made up the material.

In the original processing: Amplified reference gene primers provided the basis for estimating nucleated cell counts. Only in-frame clones appear in the TCRdb table, and some are missing; sequencing was by immunoSEQ multiplex PCR. V, J and clone size are those of that table, while D and trimming were read from the DNA. Of roughly 50,000 clones detected, around 84% appear once; the ten largest clones hold about 2.7%. Germline V gives CDR1 SGHRS, CDR2 YFSETQ. Trimming removed 2 bases from V and 2 bases from J, with 8 bases in between. The CDR3 is made up of 13 amino acids. The source is a man aged 50-60 years with acute or convalescent COVID-19. Sequences were obtained from peripheral blood. The genes are TRBV5-1 and TRBJ2-7; weak D call: TRBD1 (5 bases). Written as DNA, the CDR3 is TGCGCCAGCAGCTTTCAACAGGCCTACGAGCAGTACTTC. Translating gives CASSFQQAYEQYF.